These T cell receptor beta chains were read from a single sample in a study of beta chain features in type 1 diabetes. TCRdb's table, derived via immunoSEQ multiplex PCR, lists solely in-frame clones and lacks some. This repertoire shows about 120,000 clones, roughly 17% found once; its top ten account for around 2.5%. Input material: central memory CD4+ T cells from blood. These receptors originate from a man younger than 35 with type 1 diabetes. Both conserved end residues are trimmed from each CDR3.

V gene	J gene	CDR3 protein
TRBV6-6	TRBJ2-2	ASMGTANTGELF
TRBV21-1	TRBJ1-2	ASSNDRGDNYGYT
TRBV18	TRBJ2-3	ASSPGQSSTDTQY
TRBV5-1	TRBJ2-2	ASSFEYRGAGELF
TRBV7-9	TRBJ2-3	ASSPGRDTQY
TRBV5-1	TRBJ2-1	ASSSQGNEQF
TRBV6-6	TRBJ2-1	ASSYGLGVQF
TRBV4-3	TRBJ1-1	ASSQDLSQGINTEAF
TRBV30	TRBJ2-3	AWSVWAYTDTQY
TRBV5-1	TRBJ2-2	ASGTGVVTGELF
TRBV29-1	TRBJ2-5	SVHTGNQETQY
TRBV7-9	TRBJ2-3	ASTFAQGEGDTQY
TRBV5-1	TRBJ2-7	ASTPTGTVPWGQY
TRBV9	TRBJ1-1	ASSARGVEAF
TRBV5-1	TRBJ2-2	ASSSQGSGELF
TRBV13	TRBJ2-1	ASSRLAGVENEQF
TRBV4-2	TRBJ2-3	ASSQEGLAGGRYSTDTQY
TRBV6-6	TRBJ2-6	ASRWGTGANVLT
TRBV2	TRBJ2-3	ASSLLAGGTDTQY
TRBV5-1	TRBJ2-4	ASSPSIGTLADKNIQY
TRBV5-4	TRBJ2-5	ASSLSTSGGTKETQY
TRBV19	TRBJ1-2	ASSMEYGYT
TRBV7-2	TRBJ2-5	ASSPGQEETQY
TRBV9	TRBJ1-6	ASSAEGTGAGSPLH
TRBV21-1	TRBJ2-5	ASRLRDRDLQETQY
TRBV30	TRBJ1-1	AWSVPSQGVTEAF
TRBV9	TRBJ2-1	ASSVASPKEGEQF
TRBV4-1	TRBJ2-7	ASSQATKNYEQY
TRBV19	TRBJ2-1	ASSIKGTMHYNEQF
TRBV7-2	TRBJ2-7	ASSLGQGFYEQY
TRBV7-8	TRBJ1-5	ASSLEGGGITLHQPQH
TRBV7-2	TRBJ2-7	ASSSNPFYEQY
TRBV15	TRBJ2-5	ATSREVGGLQETQY
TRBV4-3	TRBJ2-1	ASSRVQGNEQF
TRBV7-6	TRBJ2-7	ASSWGQGGANEQY
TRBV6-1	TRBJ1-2	ASSGTGANYGYT